This is a list of T cell receptor beta chains from one sample in a study of blood T cell repertoires in COVID-19. TCRdb's table, derived via immunoSEQ multiplex PCR, lists solely in-frame clones and lacks some. This sample has approximately 260,000 clones, with 80% to 90% found just once. Sequences were obtained from PBMCs or T cells enriched from blood (not recorded which). These receptors were obtained from a man aged 25-45 years with acute COVID-19. The CDR3 runs from the conserved cysteine through the conserved F or W. A D gene is named only where the DNA matches it firmly. A row's size may be missing; if present it is once, few, many or a size class.

>-|14|TRBV6-5|TRBJ2-3|TRBD2
CASSLGLAGDTQYF
TGTGCCAGCAGTTTGGGACTAGCAGGCGATACGCAGTATTTT
>-|15|TRBV10-2|TRBJ2-3|-
CASSWGAGAPDTQYF
TGCGCCAGCAGTTGGGGGGCGGGGGCCCCAGATACGCAGTATTTT
>-|11|TRBV2|TRBJ1-1|-
CASSVGAEAFF
TGTGCCAGCAGTGTAGGGGCTGAAGCTTTCTTT
>-|15|TRBV21-1|TRBJ1-1|-
CASSGPGTGDTEAFF
TGTGCCAGCAGCGGGCCCGGGACAGGGGACACTGAAGCTTTCTTT
>-|15|TRBV6-2/TRBV6-3|TRBJ1-6|TRBD1
CASSPPGQRNSPLHF
TGTGCCAGCAGCCCCCCGGGACAGAGGAATTCACCCCTCCACTTT
>-|16|TRBV6-2/TRBV6-3|TRBJ2-3|TRBD1
CASSSLTGSSTDTQYF
TGTGCCAGCAGTTCCCTGACAGGGTCTAGCACAGATACGCAGTATTTT
>-|15|TRBV24-1|TRBJ1-1|-
CATSDGGPQNTEAFF
TGTGCCACCAGTGACGGGGGACCCCAGAACACTGAAGCTTTCTTT
>-|17|TRBV7-9|TRBJ2-3|TRBD2
CASSSSLAGGPGDTQYF
TGTGCCAGCAGCTCTTCACTAGCGGGAGGGCCAGGAGATACGCAGTATTTT
>-|15|TRBV24-1|TRBJ2-3|-
CATSDFGATGDTQYF
TGTGCCACCAGTGATTTTGGAGCAACCGGGGATACGCAGTATTTT
>-|13|TRBV5-1|TRBJ2-5|-
CATGRGDQETQYF
TGCGCCACTGGGAGGGGGGACCAAGAGACCCAGTACTTC
>-|16|TRBV24-1|TRBJ2-1|-
CATSDPSTPFYNEQFF
TGTGCCACCAGTGACCCTAGTACTCCATTCTACAATGAGCAGTTCTTC
>-|19|TRBV6-6|TRBJ2-1|TRBD2
CASSSPGGTSGRAGPEQFF
TGTGCCAGCAGCTCCCCCGGTGGGACTAGCGGGAGGGCCGGTCCTGAGCAGTTCTTC
>-|17|TRBV18|TRBJ2-3|-
CASSWTGGNQPTDTQYF
TGTGCCAGCTCCTGGACAGGCGGGAACCAACCTACAGATACGCAGTATTTT
>-|13|TRBV5-4|TRBJ2-3|-
CASSLGGTDTQYF
TGTGCCAGCAGCTTGGGCGGCACAGATACGCAGTATTTT
>-|13|TRBV28|TRBJ2-5|-
CASSSAPLGAQYF
TGTGCCAGCAGCTCGGCCCCGTTAGGGGCCCAGTACTTC
>-|15|TRBV7-8|TRBJ2-2|-
CASSPRGRGTGELFF
TGTGCCAGCAGCCCAAGGGGAAGGGGCACCGGGGAGCTGTTTTTT
>-|17|TRBV7-2|TRBJ2-2|TRBD2
CASSRQGSGTNTGELFF
TGTGCCAGCAGCCGCCAAGGCAGCGGGACGAACACCGGGGAGCTGTTTTTT
>-|14|TRBV28|TRBJ1-1|-
CASSLGGLGTEAFF
TGTGCCAGCAGTTTGGGGGGGCTTGGCACTGAAGCTTTCTTT
>-|14|TRBV14|TRBJ1-2|-
CASSQIAVDGGYTF
TGTGCCAGCAGCCAAATCGCGGTAGACGGCGGCTACACCTTC
>-|12|TRBV6-5|TRBJ1-1|-
CASSYGGGPAFF
TGTGCCAGCAGTTACGGGGGAGGACCTGCTTTCTTT
>-|17|TRBV27|TRBJ2-3|TRBD2
CASSSSALRGDLHTQYF
TGTGCCAGCAGTTCCTCCGCCTTGCGGGGGGACCTTCATACGCAGTATTTT
>-|15|TRBV7-9|TRBJ2-3|TRBD1
CASSGRRGRTDTQYF
TGTGCCAGCAGCGGCCGCAGGGGGCGCACAGATACGCAGTATTTT
>-|12|TRBV29-1|TRBJ2-3|-
CSASPGTDTQYF
TGCAGCGCATCCCCGGGTACAGATACGCAGTATTTT
>few|15|TRBV2|TRBJ1-6|TRBD1
CASSQRQGGNSPLHF
TGTGCCAGCAGTCAAAGACAGGGCGGTAATTCACCCCTCCACTTT
>once|12|TRBV12-3/TRBV12-4|TRBJ2-5|-
CASSLRPETQYF
TGTGCCAGCAGTTTGAGGCCAGAGACCCAGTACTTC
>-|13|TRBV19|TRBJ2-1|-
CASSMLAVNEQFF
TGTGCCAGTAGTATGTTAGCGGTGAATGAGCAGTTCTTC
>few|13|TRBV29-1|TRBJ1-1|-
CSAAQPKNTEAFF
TGCAGTGCAGCGCAGCCCAAGAACACTGAAGCTTTCTTT
>-|15|TRBV7-9|TRBJ2-1|-
CASRPSEASYNEQFF
TGTGCCAGCAGACCTAGCGAAGCCTCCTACAATGAGCAGTTCTTC
>-|14|TRBV28|TRBJ2-2|-
CASRHDINTGELFF
TGTGCCAGCAGACATGACATAAACACCGGGGAGCTGTTTTTT
>-|14|TRBV7-9|TRBJ1-2|-
CASIQAGGSYGYTF
TGTGCCAGCATCCAAGCCGGGGGGAGCTATGGCTACACCTTC
>-|16|TRBV7-9|TRBJ2-1|TRBD2
CASSLEGLAAYNEQFF
TGTGCCAGCAGCTTAGAAGGACTAGCGGCCTACAATGAGCAGTTCTTC
>-|16|TRBV18|TRBJ2-2|-
CASSQYGHTNTGELFF
TGTGCCAGCTCACAATACGGACACACGAACACCGGGGAGCTGTTTTTT
>once|14|TRBV2|TRBJ2-2|-
CASSARSFSGELFF
TGTGCCAGCAGCGCGCGTTCGTTTTCCGGGGAGCTGTTTTTT
>-|11|TRBV29-1|TRBJ1-2|-
CSVAGPYGYTF
TGCAGCGTTGCAGGCCCCTATGGCTACACCTTC
>once|17|TRBV19|TRBJ1-6|TRBD1
CASNRQGSSSYNSPLHF
TGTGCCAGTAACCGACAGGGGTCGAGCTCCTATAATTCACCCCTCCACTTT
>-|13|TRBV11-3|TRBJ1-2|-
CASSPTGPGGYTF
TGTGCCAGCAGCCCTACAGGACCCGGGGGCTACACCTTC
>-|14|TRBV9|TRBJ2-5|-
CASSVGVHKETQYF
TGTGCCAGCAGCGTGGGAGTACACAAAGAGACCCAGTACTTC
>once|12|TRBV27|TRBJ1-4|-
CASRQGSEKLFF
TGTGCCAGCCGGCAGGGGAGTGAAAAACTGTTTTTT
>once|13|TRBV7-8|TRBJ2-1|-
CASSHGVPNEQFF
TGTGCCAGCAGCCACGGGGTCCCCAATGAGCAGTTCTTC
>-|14|TRBV29-1|TRBJ1-3|-
CSVDPGEFGNTIYF
TGCAGCGTTGATCCCGGGGAATTCGGAAACACCATATATTTT
>-|11|TRBV14|TRBJ1-1|-
CASSQSPEAFF
TGTGCCAGCAGCCAGTCTCCTGAAGCTTTCTTT